These 22 T cell receptor beta chains were all obtained from the same sample, sequenced in a study of response to subunit inactivated influenza vaccine. TCRdb fed the RT-PCR reads into MiXCR, producing one record per CDR3 protein. The repertoire includes about 830,000 distinct CDR3 sequences, around 20% of them detected once, and approximately 11% sits in the top ten. This specimen was PBMCs from blood, taken 5 days after vaccination. The origin of the receptors is a middle-aged man who received an inactivated influenza vaccine.

The sample holds a few counts of this clonotype. The V and J genes are TRBV20-1 and TRBJ2-3; D possibly corresponds to TRBD2 (7 bases). V gave up 5 bases and J gave up 2 bases, with 14 bases separating them. Germline V gene sequence: CDR1 DFQATT, CDR2 SNEGSKA (reference sequence). The CDR3 spans 14 residues. The CDR3 sequence: CSAGGRGPTDTQYF. CDR3 nucleotides: TGCAGTGCTGGCGGGCGGGGGCCCACAGATACGCAGTATTTT.

The rearrangement links TRBV20-1 to TRBJ2-3; D is undetermined. CDR1 is DFQATT and CDR2 is SNEGSKA in the germline V gene (reference sequence). This CDR3 region has 12 residues. The ends were cut back, 4 bases at V and 2 bases at J, with 7 bases in the middle. DNA of the CDR3: TGCAGTGCTAAAATTGACACAGATACGCAGTATTTT. It yields the protein CSAKIDTDTQYF.

In this sample, this clonotype turned up a few times. The chain joins TRBV10-1 to TRBJ1-1, with D uncertain. The V end was cut by 6 bases, the J end by 4 bases, with 12 bases between. Germline CDR1 WNHNN, CDR2 SYGVQD (reference sequence). This CDR3 comprises 13 residues. The CDR3 reads CASSVDMGTEAFF. The CDR3 DNA sequence: TGCGCCAGCAGCGTTGACATGGGCACTGAAGCTTTCTTT.

This clonotype has ten or more counts. The CDR3 region is CSARPIRVGEPTSYEQYF. CDR3 DNA sequence: TGCAGTGCCAGGCCCATCCGCGTCGGGGAACCTACATCCTACGAGCAGTACTTC. The gene calls are TRBV20-1 and TRBJ2-7, with D perhaps matching TRBD2 (5 bases). V lost 6 bases and J 1 base, leaving 28 bases between the germline ends. This CDR3 contains 18 residues. CDR1 is DFQATT, CDR2 SNEGSKA, per germline (reference sequence).

This clonotype turned up a few times. The chain is built from TRBV6-2 or TRBV6-3 and TRBJ2-2; no firm D call. The germline V gene has CDR1 MNHEY and CDR2 SVGEGT. This CDR3 has 13 amino acids. Trimming took off 5 bases at V and 3 bases at J, with 7 bases between the two ends. CDR3 bases: TGTGCCAGCAGTCCCTCTTACACCGGGGAGCTGTTTTTT. Protein: CASSPSYTGELFF.

The chain joins TRBV11-2 to TRBJ2-7; 14 bases line up with TRBD2. Germline trimming cut 4 bases from V and 3 bases from J; bases unmatched to any gene: 11. There are 18 residues in the CDR3. CDR1 and CDR2 (germline): SGHAT, FQNNGV. The CDR3 sequence: CASSSPSGTSGGYYEQYF. The DNA for the CDR3 is TGTGCCAGCAGCTCCCCCTCGGGGACTAGCGGGGGCTACTACGAGCAGTACTTC.

In its sample, this clonotype was seen a few times. This chain connects TRBV20-1 to TRBJ1-1; 7 bases fit TRBD1. V lost 1 base, J lost 1 base, and 12 bases stayed unmatched. Germline V CDR1 and CDR2: DFQATT, SNEGSKA (reference sequence). The CDR3 is made up of 17 amino acids. Written as DNA, the CDR3 is TGCAGTGCTAGAGCCTCGCGAAACAGGGGATCGAACACTGAAGCTTTCTTT. Its translation: CSARASRNRGSNTEAFF.

This clonotype was detected only a few times. This chain joins TRBV6-2 or TRBV6-3 and TRBJ2-3; 11 bases match TRBD2. CDR3 length: 18 amino acids. Germline-derived CDR1 and CDR2 are MNHEY and SVGEGT. Unmatched junction bases numbered 12, after V lost 6 bases and J lost 1 base. Here the CDR3 reads CASRPLAGAAGGTDTQYF. The CDR3 DNA reads TGTGCCAGCAGGCCACTAGCGGGGGCCGCCGGCGGCACAGATACGCAGTATTTT.

This clonotype has just a few counts. The chain is built from TRBV5-5 and TRBJ2-2; 8 bases are a match to TRBD1. The CDR3 has 16 amino acids. After removal of 1 base from V and 1 base from J, the junction contained 3 bases not matched to a gene. From germline, CDR1 is SGHKS and CDR2 YYEKEE (reference sequence). The CDR3 loop reads CASSLRQGRNTGELFF. CDR3 sequence (DNA): TGTGCCAGCAGCTTGCGACAGGGGCGGAACACCGGGGAGCTGTTTTTT.

The table lists this clonotype with a few counts. This chain joins TRBV7-8 and TRBJ2-1, with 8 bases fitting TRBD1. Losses at the gene ends were 5 bases for V and 7 bases for J; bases not matched to a gene: 10. Germline values: CDR1 SGHVS, CDR2 FQNEAQ. This CDR3 is 15 amino acids long. The DNA for the CDR3 is TGTGCCAGCAGCCCGGCGTCAGGGGGCTGGAATGAGCAGTTCTTC. Protein product: CASSPASGGWNEQFF.

This clonotype was counted only a few times. The gene calls are TRBV28 and TRBJ1-4, with D uncertain. From germline, CDR1 is MDHEN and CDR2 SYDVKM. CDR3 size: 12 residues. V was cut by 7 bases and J by 10 bases, with 13 bases left in between. The CDR3 spells CASTGQRGKLFF. DNA of the CDR3: TGTGCCAGCACCGGGCAGAGAGGAAAACTGTTTTTT.

This clonotype was counted a few times. The chain recombines TRBV24-1 with TRBJ2-1, with 7 bases aligning to TRBD2. In germline, CDR1 is KGHDR, CDR2 SFDVKD. The CDR3 is 16 amino acids. Germline trimming cut 2 bases from V and 0 bases from J; bases unmatched to any gene: 3. The chain's CDR3 is CATSDYGGSSYNEQFF. In DNA, the CDR3 is TGTGCCACCAGTGATTACGGCGGGAGCTCCTACAATGAGCAGTTCTTC.

This chain links TRBV28 with TRBJ1-5, with 10 bases identical to TRBD1. The V gene's germline CDR1 is MDHEN and CDR2 SYDVKM. J was trimmed by 3 bases and V by 6 bases; bases with no gene match: 2. This CDR3 spans 14 amino acids. The CDR3 DNA follows: TGTGCCAGCAGGGGGACAGGGGTCAATCAGCCCCAGCATTTT. Its protein is CASRGTGVNQPQHF.

The rearrangement links TRBV9 to TRBJ2-2, with TRBD1 as a possible D gene (6 bases). In germline, CDR1 is SGDLS, CDR2 YYNGEE. Trimming cost V 2 bases and J 3 bases, with 11 bases left between them. The length of the CDR3 is 15 residues. The chain's CDR3 is CASSVRQVDTGELFF. Written as DNA, the CDR3 is TGTGCCAGCAGCGTTAGACAGGTTGACACCGGGGAGCTGTTTTTT.

The DNA of the CDR3 is TGTGCCAGCACCCTACAGGGAGGAAAACTGTTTTTT. Its protein product is CASTLQGGKLFF. The chain recombines TRBV12-3 or TRBV12-4 with TRBJ1-4; D is possibly TRBD1 (6 bases). The CDR3 totals 12 residues. Trimming left V 7 bases short and J 10 bases short, with 13 bases between.

The chain combines TRBV20-1 with TRBJ2-1; TRBD2 aligns across 11 bases. This CDR3 is 16 amino acids long. From germline, CDR1 is DFQATT and CDR2 SNEGSKA (reference sequence). V was clipped by 0 bases and J by 1 base; unmatched bases: 2. The CDR3 reads CSARELAGASYNEQFF. The CDR3 bases are TGCAGTGCTAGAGAACTAGCGGGGGCGTCCTACAATGAGCAGTTCTTC.

The chain joins TRBV5-6 to TRBJ2-3; D perhaps matches TRBD1 (6 bases). The CDR3 has 14 amino acids. Germline CDR1 SGHDT, CDR2 YYEEEE. V was trimmed by 7 bases and J by 3 bases, leaving 15 bases between them. The CDR3 nucleotides read TGTGCCAGCTGGACAGTCTGGGGGACAGATACGCAGTATTTT. It codes for CASWTVWGTDTQYF.

This chain connects TRBV5-1 to TRBJ1-2, with a possible D match to TRBD1 (5 bases). The V gene lost 0 bases and the J gene lost 4 bases, with 13 bases spanning the gap. Germline assignment: CDR1 SGHRS and CDR2 YFSETQ. The CDR3 length is 15 residues. The CDR3 here is CASSLAEARGYGYTF. As DNA, the CDR3 is TGCGCCAGCAGCTTGGCCGAGGCAAGGGGCTATGGCTACACCTTC.

This rearrangement joins TRBV7-2 to TRBJ2-1; either TRBD1 or TRBD2 may supply D (6 bases each). Germline lookup yields CDR1 SGHTA and CDR2 FQGNSA. There are 17 residues in the CDR3. Trimming left V 5 bases short and J 4 bases short, with 21 bases between. The CDR3 bases are TGTGCCAGCAGCCCCCAAGGTCGCGGAGGGGGATACAATGAGCAGTTCTTC. Translated: CASSPQGRGGGYNEQFF.

This clonotype was recorded at least ten times. One junction end disagrees with the germline gene, perhaps due to a read error. V is TRBV10-1 and J is TRBJ2-2; D is tentatively TRBD1 or TRBD2 (5 bases each). Germline V gene data show CDR1 as WNHNN and CDR2 as SYGVQD (reference sequence). This CDR3 has 13 residues. The CDR3 protein is CASSESYGGKVRF. The CDR3 bases are TGCGCCAGCAGTGAGTCGTATGGGGGAAAAGTACGCTTT.

This clonotype appeared a few times. The V gene is TRBV7-6, the J gene TRBJ2-5; perhaps D is TRBD1 or TRBD2 (6 bases each). The CDR3 runs 15 residues. Germline V lookup: CDR1 SGHVS, CDR2 FNYEAQ. The germline V and J ends were trimmed by 5 bases and 5 bases, with 18 bases remaining between them. CDR3 sequence: CASSGPGAGGETQYF. The CDR3, as DNA: TGTGCCAGCAGCGGCCCGGGGGCTGGAGGGGAGACCCAGTACTTC. The whole variable domain, remainder taken from reference TRBV7-6 and TRBJ2-5, is GAGVSQSPRYKVTKRGQDVALRCDPISGHVSLYWYRQALGQGPEFLTYFNYEAQQDKSGLPNDRFSAERPEGSISTLTIQRTEQRDSAMYRCASSGPGAGGETQYFGPGTRLLVL.

This clonotype has more than one count but fewer than ten. The V and J genes are TRBV6-5 and TRBJ2-3, with D perhaps matching TRBD1 (5 bases). This CDR3 has 15 residues. The V and J ends lost 2 bases and 0 bases respectively, with 9 bases between them. Germline assignment: CDR1 MNHEY and CDR2 SVGAGI. The CDR3 region has the DNA TGTGCCAGCAGTTACGGGGCCCCCAGCACAGATACGCAGTATTTT. This gives the protein CASSYGAPSTDTQYF.